This TCR beta chain was sequenced in a study of blood T cell repertoires in COVID-19. Across the whole study: Sample material is recorded as cDNA or gDNA derived from T cells, B-cell-depleted T cells, or PBMCs.

This CDR3 is built from 16 residues. Unmatched junction bases numbered 8, after V lost 4 bases and J lost 4 bases. Germline-derived CDR1 and CDR2 are SGHDT and YYEEEE. Enrolled through a virtual design, the participants were between about 18 and 89 years of age and came from about two dozen US areas. Sequencing used immunoSEQ multiplex PCR; TCRdb keeps in-frame clones, though not all of them. The table includes about 270,000 clones, about 85% detected once. The sample was PBMCs or T cells enriched from blood (not recorded which). The receptor was derived from a woman between 50 and 59 years old who had recovered from COVID-19. The V call is TRBV5-6, the J call TRBJ2-1; TRBD2 matches 10 bases. As DNA, the CDR3 is TGTGCCAGCAGCGCAAGACTAGCGGGCTTATACAATGAGCAGTTCTTC. Translated, it gives CASSARLAGLYNEQFF.